Sequencing of this TCR beta chain was carried out in a study of Siglec-9 on CD8 T cells in melanoma. The table lists this clone with a few counts. Its antigen remains unknown. Clones were read by immunoSEQ multiplex PCR, and TCRdb kept only the in-frame ones, dropping some. The profile covers some 39,000 clones, with about four fifths appearing a single time and more than 1.5% taken by the ten largest. The CDR3 is 14 residues long. The germline gives CDR1 MNHEY, CDR2 SMNVEV (reference sequence). V trimming: 5 bases; J trimming: 4 bases; junction bases outside the gene matches: 3. The study, taken as a whole, reports: An effector memory CD8+ subset marked by Siglec-9 reportedly appeared to gather in melanoma.

The gene calls are TRBV27 and TRBJ1-5; 9 bases match TRBD1. Specimen: Siglec-9- CD8+ T cells sorted from blood. This receptor was obtained from a human donor in good health. CDR3 amino acids: CASSLDRGNQPQHF. The CDR3 DNA reads as TGTGCCAGCAGTCTGGACAGGGGAAATCAGCCCCAGCATTTT.